This TCR beta chain was captured by sequencing in a study of shared clonotypes between healthy human individuals. Note on this clone: This CDR3 is also generated by other DNA sequences in the sample.

Selected positively for CCR7 and CD45RO-negative, naive CD8 cells excluded terminally differentiated effector memory CD45RA+ cells. Some clones are missing from TCRdb's copy, which holds only in-frame ones; the method was immunoSEQ multiplex PCR. The table shows 1.5 million to 2.5 million clones, with approximately 94% occurring only once. The CDR3 contains 13 residues. V lost 8 bases and J lost 4; bases outside the gene matches: 6. Per the germline V gene, CDR1 is LNHDA and CDR2 is SQIVND (reference sequence). This sequence was found in a man in his late teens or twenties in good health. This sequence joins TRBV19 and TRBJ2-7, with TRBD2 matching over 9 bases. The specimen sequenced was naive CD8+ T cells sorted from blood. The CDR3 spells CASRLAGDYEQYF. The CDR3 DNA reads TGTGCCAGTCGATTAGCGGGAGATTACGAGCAGTACTTC.